This T cell receptor beta chain was found in a study of beta chain features in type 1 diabetes. Study-wide findings and caveats: Across all four CD4+ subsets, people with type 1 diabetes showed modestly shorter TCRB CDR3s.

CDR1 and CDR2 from the germline V gene are LGHNA and YNFKEQ. Trimming cost V 1 base and J 6 bases, with 13 bases left between them. The CDR3 is 14 residues long. There are a few counts of this clone. The target antigen is unknown. What was sequenced were expressed TCRB transcripts, since all of the isolated RNA had been reverse transcribed. Sequencing was performed with immunoSEQ multiplex PCR; in TCRdb, only in-frame clones are kept and a portion is missing. The sample records some 250,000 clones, approximately 15% being singletons. This sequence was found in a man under 40 with type 1 diabetes. The sample comprised naive CD4+ T cells from blood. The chain links TRBV4-2 to TRBJ2-7, with D perhaps TRBD1 (5 bases). This chain's CDR3 is CASSQVREGLEQYF. CDR3 coding DNA: TGTGCCAGCAGCCAAGTCAGGGAAGGGCTCGAGCAGTACTTC.